Here is one T cell receptor (beta chain) with its context. Its specificity is not known. The trim removed 3 bases at V and 9 bases at J, leaving 7 bases unmatched. CDR3 length equals 15 residues. Per germline, CDR1 SGHTA and CDR2 FQGTGA. Through a sample-barcoded 5' primer and a J-beta primer mix, a second PCR was run for roughly 6 to 11 cycles. TCRdb fed the 5' RACE reads into MiXCR, producing one record per CDR3 protein. This sample has 750,000 to 850,000 distinct CDR3 sequences; around a quarter occur once, and the top ten carry approximately 3.7%. The sample comes from a study of blood T cells in healthy people across ages. The study, taken as a whole, reports: Compared with aged donors, long-lived donors showed fewer expanded clones, suggesting selection.

This sample also appeared in a second study, on T cells of mothers and their children. Per that paper: The study sampled a few healthy Caucasian mothers and their six children. In related and unrelated pairs alike, thymic selection shapes TCR recombination output, with inherited differences minor.

This receptor was taken from a boy aged 5-17 years in good health. Sequenced: blood. The chain joins TRBV7-3 to TRBJ2-2; 10 bases match TRBD1. CDR3 DNA: TGTGCCAGCAGCTTGACAGGGGGCGGTGAGCGGGAGCTGTTTTTT. Its translation is CASSLTGGGERELFF.